A single sample gave rise to the 21 T cell receptor beta chains below, sequenced in a study of blood T cell repertoires in COVID-19. Profiling relied on immunoSEQ multiplex PCR, and the TCRdb table lists in-frame clones only, not all of them. The table includes roughly 100,000 clones, about two thirds detected once. Specimen: peripheral blood. The receptors originated from a human donor with acute or convalescent COVID-19. The donor label of this sample is uncertain.

Comments on this clone: At the DNA level, this CDR3 is encoded by other sequences in the same sample as well. The chain is built from TRBV11-2 and TRBJ2-3, with 9 bases aligning to TRBD2. The junction had 5 bases not matched to a gene; V was cut back by 1 base and J by 3 bases. Germline CDR1 and CDR2: SGHAT and FQNNGV. The CDR3 has 16 residues. CDR3 bases: TGTGCCAGCAGCTTAGGTGGCGGGGGGGGAACAGATACGCAGTATTTT. Amino acids: CASSLGGGGGTDTQYF. Full variable domain (outside the CDR3, taken from reference TRBV11-2 and TRBJ2-3): EAGVAQSPRYKIIEKRQSVAFWCNPISGHATLYWYQQILGQGPKLLIQFQNNGVVDDSQLPKDRFSAERLKGVDSTLKIQPAKLEDSAVYLCASSLGGGGGTDTQYFGPGTRLTVL.

The V and J genes are TRBV3-1 (or the pseudogene TRBV3-2) and TRBJ1-1; D gene ambiguous. Trimming took off 3 bases at V and 7 bases at J, with 12 bases between the two ends. CDR3 length: 13 amino acids. From germline, CDR1 is LGHDT and CDR2 YNNKEL (reference sequence). CDR3 sequence reads: CASSHGRSGEAFF. The CDR3 DNA reads as TGTGCCAGCAGCCACGGCAGAAGCGGTGAAGCTTTCTTT.

This clone was seen a few times. The rearrangement links TRBV2 to TRBJ1-5; 8 bases match TRBD1. The germline CDR1 and CDR2 sequences are SNHLY and FYNNEI. The CDR3 runs to 15 residues. The V and J ends lost 8 bases and 3 bases, in that order; junction bases with no gene match: 9. The CDR3 here is CASGETGDYNQPQHF. The CDR3 DNA sequence: TGTGCCAGCGGCGAGACAGGGGACTACAATCAGCCCCAGCATTTT.

The J gene is TRBJ1-2, the V gene TRBV29-1, with 8 bases aligning to TRBD1. V shed 6 bases and J 3 bases; nucleotides not matched to a gene: 12. CDR1 SQVTM and CDR2 ANQGSEA come from the germline V gene. CDR3 length: 15 residues. The CDR3 region has the DNA TGCAGCGTCCCGGTCCGTTTGACAGGGGACTATGGCTACACCTTC. Translated, it gives CSVPVRLTGDYGYTF.

This rearrangement joins TRBV24-1 to TRBJ2-2, with TRBD1 identical over 7 bases. The V gene end was trimmed by 3 bases and the J gene end by 7 bases; junction bases not matched to a gene: 1. Germline V CDR1 and CDR2: KGHDR, SFDVKD. This CDR3 spans 13 amino acids. The chain's CDR3 is CATSDRQGGELFF. DNA of the CDR3: TGTGCCACCAGTGATCGACAGGGCGGGGAGCTGTTTTTT.

The chain links TRBV6-5 to TRBJ1-1; 8 nucleotides agree with TRBD1. Germline V lookup: CDR1 MNHEY, CDR2 SVGAGI. The CDR3 has 15 amino acids. V shed 0 bases, J shed 3 bases, and the junction held 3 bases outside the gene matches. The CDR3 bases are TGTGCCAGCAGTTACTCGATGACAGGGGACACTGAAGCTTTCTTT. Amino acids: CASSYSMTGDTEAFF.

The V call is TRBV7-9, the J call TRBJ2-7, with 10 nucleotides matching TRBD1. The length of the CDR3 is 16 residues. The germline CDR1 and CDR2 sequences are SEHNR and FQNEAQ (reference sequence). The J segment lost 5 bases and the V segment lost 2 bases, leaving 9 bases of the junction unmatched. In nucleotides, the CDR3 is TGTGCCAGCAGCTTAAGTTTACGACAGGGGGCCGACGAGCAGTACTTC. Translation gives CASSLSLRQGADEQYF. The full variable domain, rest sourced from reference TRBV7-9 and TRBJ2-7, is DTGVSQNPRHKITKRGQNVTFRCDPISEHNRLYWYRQTLGQGPEFLTYFQNEAQLEKSRLLSDRFSAERPKGSFSTLEIQRTEQGDSAMYLCASSLSLRQGADEQYFGPGTRLTVT.

The V call is TRBV11-2, the J call TRBJ2-2; 7 bases map to TRBD2. Losses at the gene ends were 3 bases for V and 2 bases for J; bases not matched to a gene: 12. CDR1 SGHAT and CDR2 FQNNGV come from the germline V gene. The CDR3 extends over 18 amino acids. The CDR3 bases are TGTGCCAGCAGCTTCCCCACTCGAGCGGGGACTAACACCGGGGAGCTGTTTTTT. As protein: CASSFPTRAGTNTGELFF.

This clone was observed a few times. The chain has TRBV7-9 and TRBJ2-5, with D tentatively TRBD1 (6 bases). CDR3 length equals 15 residues. Looked up from germline, CDR1 is SEHNR and CDR2 is FQNEAQ (reference sequence). Trimming stripped 5 bases from V and 5 bases from J, with 18 bases between. The DNA of the CDR3 is TGTGCCAGCAGCCCCGGGACATCTAATTGGGAGACCCAGTACTTC. Residues: CASSPGTSNWETQYF.

This clone came up a few times. The rearrangement links TRBV30 to TRBJ2-1; 9 nucleotides agree with TRBD2. The germline V gene encodes CDR1 GTSNPN and CDR2 SVGIG (reference sequence). Trimming cost V 5 bases and J 3 bases; bases outside gene matches: 2. This CDR3 region has 13 residues. CDR3 sequence: CAWSSGDYNEQFF. The CDR3 DNA is TGTGCCTGGTCTAGCGGGGACTACAATGAGCAGTTCTTC.

The chain has TRBV7-2 and TRBJ2-3, with 7 bases that match TRBD1. There are 14 residues in the CDR3. Germline values: CDR1 SGHTA, CDR2 FQGNSA. The junction had 3 bases not matched to a gene; V was cut back by 5 bases and J by 1 base. CDR3 protein: CASSLGQGTDTQYF. As DNA, the CDR3 is TGTGCCAGCAGCCTTGGACAGGGCACAGATACGCAGTATTTT.

J is TRBJ1-4 and V is TRBV10-3; no clear D gene. Germline V gene data show CDR1 as ENHRY and CDR2 as SYGVKD. The CDR3 has 13 residues. With 4 bases removed from V and 6 bases from J, the gap between germline ends came to 9 bases. The CDR3 DNA sequence: TGTGCCATCAGTGCCGGGTCCCATGAAAAACTGTTTTTT. This gives the protein CAISAGSHEKLFF.

This chain uses TRBV4-1 with TRBJ2-3; D unresolved. V lost 3 bases and J lost 1, with 14 bases in between. From germline, CDR1 is MGHRA and CDR2 YSYEKL. This CDR3 is 16 amino acids long. Here the CDR3 DNA reads TGCGCCAGCAGCCACCCCTACGGAGAGCGCACAGATACGCAGTATTTT. Residues: CASSHPYGERTDTQYF.

The J gene is TRBJ1-5, the V gene TRBV6-6, with 10 positions matching TRBD1. Losses at the gene ends were 5 bases for V and 2 bases for J; bases not matched to a gene: 3. This CDR3 region has 15 residues. Germline V CDR1 and CDR2: MNHNY, SVGAGI (reference sequence). The CDR3 bases are TGTGCCAGCAGTCGACAGGGGGCTCGCAATCAGCCCCAGCATTTT. It encodes CASSRQGARNQPQHF.

This clone was seen once. V usage is TRBV2 and J usage is TRBJ1-2; D is unresolved. The germline CDR1 and CDR2 sequences are SNHLY and FYNNEI. This CDR3 is built from 12 residues. V lost 4 bases and J lost 8, with 11 bases in between. This CDR3 is CASSGEVKGYTF. CDR3 bases: TGTGCCAGCAGTGGAGAGGTCAAAGGCTACACCTTC.

The chain joins TRBV7-8 to TRBJ1-1, with 9 positions matching TRBD1. Losses at the gene ends were 3 bases for V and 1 base for J; bases not matched to a gene: 9. Germline-derived CDR1 and CDR2 are SGHVS and FQNEAQ. The CDR3 runs 17 residues. In DNA, the CDR3 is TGTGCCAGCAGCTTCAGTGGGACAGGGAGAGCGAACACTGAAGCTTTCTTT. Protein product: CASSFSGTGRANTEAFF.

The chain uses TRBV7-2 and TRBJ1-2; weak D call: TRBD1 (5 bases). Germline V gives CDR1 SGHTA, CDR2 FQGNSA. The CDR3 is 13 residues long. Trimming left V 5 bases short and J 4 bases short, with 11 bases between. CDR3 DNA sequence: TGTGCCAGCAGCCCATCAGGGTTCTATGGCTACACCTTC. This translates into CASSPSGFYGYTF. The full variable domain, completed using reference TRBV7-2 and TRBJ1-2, is GAGVSQSPSNKVTEKGKDVELRCDPISGHTALYWYRQSLGQGLEFLIYFQGNSAPDKSGLPSDRFSAERTGGSVSTLTIQRTQQEDSAVYLCASSPSGFYGYTFGSGTRLTVV.

With respect to this clone: One end of the junction does not line up with germline, which may come from a read error. The J gene is TRBJ2-3, the V gene TRBV14; 16 nucleotides match TRBD2. Germline CDR1 and CDR2: SGHDN and FVKESK. This CDR3 is 20 amino acids long. CDR3 loop: CASSHPGTSGGADPTDTHYF. The CDR3 nucleotides read TGTGCCAGCAGCCACCCCGGGACTAGCGGGGGGGCCGACCCAACAGATACGCATTATTTT.

The table lists this clone with a few counts. This chain connects TRBV2 to TRBJ1-5; 12 bases match TRBD1. The length of the CDR3 is 14 residues. CDR1 is SNHLY, CDR2 FYNNEI, per germline. Trimming at V came to 4 bases and at J to 7 bases, leaving 2 bases not matched to a gene. The CDR3 reads CASSVGTGGQPQHF. The CDR3 region has the DNA TGTGCCAGCAGTGTCGGGACAGGGGGCCAGCCCCAGCATTTT. The full variable domain, its missing parts supplied by reference TRBV2 and TRBJ1-5, is EPEVTQTPSHQVTQMGQEVILRCVPISNHLYFYWYRQILGQKVEFLVSFYNNEISEKSEIFDDQFSVERPDGSNFTLKIRSTKLEDSAMYFCASSVGTGGQPQHFGDGTRLSIL.

V and J are TRBV11-2 and TRBJ1-2; D may be TRBD1 (5 bases). The length of the CDR3 is 15 residues. V shed 1 base and J shed 3 bases, with 12 bases lying between them. Germline values: CDR1 SGHAT, CDR2 FQNNGV. The DNA of the CDR3 is TGTGCCAGCAGCTTAGCGGGGGGAGTTGACTATGGCTACACCTTC. Translated: CASSLAGGVDYGYTF.

The rearrangement joins TRBV10-3 to TRBJ2-2; the D is unclear. CDR3 length: 15 amino acids. Germline CDR1 is ENHRY and CDR2 is SYGVKD. With 6 bases removed from V and 0 bases from J, the gap between germline ends came to 11 bases. The CDR3 coding sequence is TGTGCCATCAGCCCTCGTGAGTCGAACACCGGGGAGCTGTTTTTT. Amino acids: CAISPRESNTGELFF.